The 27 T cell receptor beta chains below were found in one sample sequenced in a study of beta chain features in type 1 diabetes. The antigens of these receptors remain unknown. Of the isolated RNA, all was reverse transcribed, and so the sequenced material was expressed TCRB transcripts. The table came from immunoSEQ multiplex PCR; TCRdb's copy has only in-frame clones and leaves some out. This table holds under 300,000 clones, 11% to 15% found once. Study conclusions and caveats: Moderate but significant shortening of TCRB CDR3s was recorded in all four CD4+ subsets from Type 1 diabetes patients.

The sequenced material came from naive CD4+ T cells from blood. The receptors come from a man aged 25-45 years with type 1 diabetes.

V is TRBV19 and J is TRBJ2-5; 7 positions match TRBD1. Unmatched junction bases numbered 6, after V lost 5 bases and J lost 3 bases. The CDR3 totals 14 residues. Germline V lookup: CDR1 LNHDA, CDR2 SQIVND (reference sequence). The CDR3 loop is CASSSRGTEETQYF. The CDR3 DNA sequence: TGTGCCAGTAGTTCCAGGGGGACGGAAGAGACCCAGTACTTC.

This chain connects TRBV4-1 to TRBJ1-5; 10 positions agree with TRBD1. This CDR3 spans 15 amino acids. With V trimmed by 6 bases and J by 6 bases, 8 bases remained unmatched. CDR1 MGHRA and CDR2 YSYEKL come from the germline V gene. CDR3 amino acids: CASSSGTGVPQPQHF. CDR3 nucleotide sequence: TGCGCCAGCAGTTCCGGGACAGGGGTGCCTCAGCCCCAGCATTTT.

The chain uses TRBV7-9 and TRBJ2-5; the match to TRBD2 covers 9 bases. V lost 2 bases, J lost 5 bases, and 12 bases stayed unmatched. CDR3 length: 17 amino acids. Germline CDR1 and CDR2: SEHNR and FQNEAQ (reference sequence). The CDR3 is CASSLWLTSGKGETQYF. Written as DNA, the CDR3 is TGTGCCAGCAGCTTATGGTTGACTAGCGGTAAAGGGGAGACCCAGTACTTC. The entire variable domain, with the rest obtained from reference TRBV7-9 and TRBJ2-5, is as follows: DTGVSQNPRHKITKRGQNVTFRCDPISEHNRLYWYRQTLGQGPEFLTYFQNEAQLEKSRLLSDRFSAERPKGSFSTLEIQRTEQGDSAMYLCASSLWLTSGKGETQYFGPGTRLLVL.

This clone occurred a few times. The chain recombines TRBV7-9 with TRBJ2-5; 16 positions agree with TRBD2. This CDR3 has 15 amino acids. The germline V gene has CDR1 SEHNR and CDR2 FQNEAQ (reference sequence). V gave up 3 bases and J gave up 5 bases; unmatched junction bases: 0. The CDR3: CASSLGLAGGETQYF. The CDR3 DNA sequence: TGTGCCAGCAGCTTGGGACTAGCGGGAGGGGAGACCCAGTACTTC.

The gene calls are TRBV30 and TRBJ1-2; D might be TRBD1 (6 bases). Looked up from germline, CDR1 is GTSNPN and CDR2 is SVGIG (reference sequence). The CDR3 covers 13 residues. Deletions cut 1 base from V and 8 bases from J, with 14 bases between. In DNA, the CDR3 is TGTGCCTGGAGTGGGAGGACAGCGGCCGGCTACACCTTC. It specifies CAWSGRTAAGYTF.

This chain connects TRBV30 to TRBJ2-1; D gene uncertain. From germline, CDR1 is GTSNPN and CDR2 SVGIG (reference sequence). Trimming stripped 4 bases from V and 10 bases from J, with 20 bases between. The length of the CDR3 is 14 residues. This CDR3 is CAWIQSTRGEEQFF. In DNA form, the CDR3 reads TGTGCCTGGATTCAATCGACCAGAGGCGAAGAGCAGTTCTTC.

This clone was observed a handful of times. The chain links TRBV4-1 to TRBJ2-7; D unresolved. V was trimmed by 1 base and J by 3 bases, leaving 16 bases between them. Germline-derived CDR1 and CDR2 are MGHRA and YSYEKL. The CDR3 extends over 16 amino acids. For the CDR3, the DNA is TGCGCCAGCAGCCAAGTCCCGTCAGGAACCTTCTACGAGCAGTACTTC. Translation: CASSQVPSGTFYEQYF.

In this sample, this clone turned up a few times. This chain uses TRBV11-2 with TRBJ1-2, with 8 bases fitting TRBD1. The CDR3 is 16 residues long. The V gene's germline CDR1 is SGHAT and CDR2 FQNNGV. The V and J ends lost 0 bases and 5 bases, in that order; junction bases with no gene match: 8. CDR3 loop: CASSLDLQGALYGYTF. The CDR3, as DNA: TGTGCCAGCAGCTTAGATCTTCAGGGGGCCCTATATGGCTACACCTTC.

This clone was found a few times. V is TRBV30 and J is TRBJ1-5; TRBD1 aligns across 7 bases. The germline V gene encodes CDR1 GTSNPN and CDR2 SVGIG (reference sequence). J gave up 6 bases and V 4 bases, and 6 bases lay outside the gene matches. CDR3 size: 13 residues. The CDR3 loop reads CAWTRQGGQPQHF. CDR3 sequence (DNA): TGTGCCTGGACCCGACAGGGCGGTCAGCCCCAGCATTTT.

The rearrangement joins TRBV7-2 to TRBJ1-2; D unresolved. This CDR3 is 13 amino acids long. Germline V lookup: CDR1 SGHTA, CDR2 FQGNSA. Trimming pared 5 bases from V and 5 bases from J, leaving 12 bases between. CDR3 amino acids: CASSLEAGYGYTF. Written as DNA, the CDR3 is TGTGCCAGCAGCCTAGAGGCAGGATATGGCTACACCTTC.

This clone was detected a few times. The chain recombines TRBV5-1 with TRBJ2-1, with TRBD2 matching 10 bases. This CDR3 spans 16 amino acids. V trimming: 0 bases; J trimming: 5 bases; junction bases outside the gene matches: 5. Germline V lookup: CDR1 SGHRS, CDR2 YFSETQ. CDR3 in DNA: TGCGCCAGCAGCTTGGCGGGACTAGCGATTAACAATGAGCAGTTCTTC. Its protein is CASSLAGLAINNEQFF.

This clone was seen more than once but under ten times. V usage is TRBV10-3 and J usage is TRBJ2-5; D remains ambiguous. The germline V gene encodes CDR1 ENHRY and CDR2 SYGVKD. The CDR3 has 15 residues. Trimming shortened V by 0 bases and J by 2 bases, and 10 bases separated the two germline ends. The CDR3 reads CAISESNRNQETQYF. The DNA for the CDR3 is TGTGCCATCAGTGAGTCGAACAGAAATCAAGAGACCCAGTACTTC.

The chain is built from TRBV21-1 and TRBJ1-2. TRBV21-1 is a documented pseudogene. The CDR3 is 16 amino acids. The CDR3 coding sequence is TGTGCCAGCAGCAATGATGGGGAGAGCCCCAACTATGGCTACACCTTC. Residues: CASSNDGESPNYGYTF.

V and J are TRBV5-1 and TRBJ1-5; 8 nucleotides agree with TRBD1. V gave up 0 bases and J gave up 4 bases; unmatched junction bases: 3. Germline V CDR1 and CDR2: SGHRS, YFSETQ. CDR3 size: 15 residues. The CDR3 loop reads CASSLEGQGNQPQHF. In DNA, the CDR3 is TGCGCCAGCAGCTTGGAAGGACAGGGAAATCAGCCCCAGCATTTT.

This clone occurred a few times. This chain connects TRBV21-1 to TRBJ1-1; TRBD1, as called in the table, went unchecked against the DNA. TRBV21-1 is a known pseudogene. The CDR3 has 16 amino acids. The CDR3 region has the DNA TGTGCCAGCAGCAAAGACCCAGGGATCGGGCAAACTGAAGCTTTCTTT. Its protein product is CASSKDPGIGQTEAFF.

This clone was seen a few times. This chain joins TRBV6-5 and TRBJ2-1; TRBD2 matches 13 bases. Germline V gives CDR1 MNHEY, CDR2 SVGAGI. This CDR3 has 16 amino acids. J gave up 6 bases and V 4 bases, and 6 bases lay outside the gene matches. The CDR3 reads CASSSGTSGDGNEQFF. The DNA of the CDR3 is TGTGCCAGCAGTTCCGGGACTAGCGGGGATGGCAATGAGCAGTTCTTC.

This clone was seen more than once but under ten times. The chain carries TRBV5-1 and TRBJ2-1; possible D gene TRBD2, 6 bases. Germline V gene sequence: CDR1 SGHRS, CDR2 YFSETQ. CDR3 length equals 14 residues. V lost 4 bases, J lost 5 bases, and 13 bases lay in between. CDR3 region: CASSPRDWHNEQFF. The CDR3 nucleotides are TGCGCCAGCAGCCCCCGGGACTGGCACAATGAGCAGTTCTTC. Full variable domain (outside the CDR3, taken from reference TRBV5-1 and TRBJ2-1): KAGVTQTPRYLIKTRGQQVTLSCSPISGHRSVSWYQQTPGQGLQFLFEYFSETQRNKGNFPGRFSGRQFSNSRSEMNVSTLELGDSALYLCASSPRDWHNEQFFGPGTRLTVL.

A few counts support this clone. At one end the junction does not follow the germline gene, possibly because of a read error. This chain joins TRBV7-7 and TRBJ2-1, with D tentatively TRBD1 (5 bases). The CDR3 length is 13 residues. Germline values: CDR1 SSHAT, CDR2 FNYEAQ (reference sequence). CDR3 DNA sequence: TGTGCTAGCAGCTTAGGGGCAGACAATGAGCAGTTCTTC. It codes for CASSLGADNEQFF.

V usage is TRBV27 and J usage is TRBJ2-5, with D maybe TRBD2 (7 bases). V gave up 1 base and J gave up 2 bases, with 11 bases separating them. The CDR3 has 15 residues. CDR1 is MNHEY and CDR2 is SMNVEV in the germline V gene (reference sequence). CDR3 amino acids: CASSLFGGPQETQYF. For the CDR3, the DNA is TGTGCCAGCAGTTTATTCGGGGGGCCACAAGAGACCCAGTACTTC.

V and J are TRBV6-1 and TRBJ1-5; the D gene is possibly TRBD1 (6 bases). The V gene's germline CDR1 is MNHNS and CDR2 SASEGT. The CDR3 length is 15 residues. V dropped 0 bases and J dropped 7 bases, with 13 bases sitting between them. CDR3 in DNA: TGTGCCAGCAGTGAAGCGGGGGCAGGGCGCCAGCCCCAGCATTTT. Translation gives CASSEAGAGRQPQHF.

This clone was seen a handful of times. CDR3 protein: CAWSVQSGTNTGELFF. The CDR3 bases are TGTGCCTGGAGTGTACAAAGCGGGACGAACACCGGGGAGCTGTTTTTT. This rearrangement joins TRBV30 to TRBJ2-2; 7 nucleotides align to TRBD2. V was pared by 0 bases and J by 0 bases, with 4 bases of the junction left unmatched. The CDR3 sequence is 16 residues long. Germline values: CDR1 GTSNPN, CDR2 SVGIG (reference sequence).

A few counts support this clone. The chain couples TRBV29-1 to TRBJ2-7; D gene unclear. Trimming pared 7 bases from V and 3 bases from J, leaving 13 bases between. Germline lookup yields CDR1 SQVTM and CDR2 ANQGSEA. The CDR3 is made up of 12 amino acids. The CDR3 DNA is TGCAGCGCTCTCCGGCCTAGCTACGAGCAGTACTTC. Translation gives CSALRPSYEQYF.

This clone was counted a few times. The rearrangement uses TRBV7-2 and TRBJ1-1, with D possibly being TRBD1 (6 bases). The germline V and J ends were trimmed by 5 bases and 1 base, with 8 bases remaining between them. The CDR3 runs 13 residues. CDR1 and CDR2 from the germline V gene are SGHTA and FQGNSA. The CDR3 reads CASSQDRNTEAFF. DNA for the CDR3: TGTGCCAGCAGCCAGGACAGGAACACTGAAGCTTTCTTT.

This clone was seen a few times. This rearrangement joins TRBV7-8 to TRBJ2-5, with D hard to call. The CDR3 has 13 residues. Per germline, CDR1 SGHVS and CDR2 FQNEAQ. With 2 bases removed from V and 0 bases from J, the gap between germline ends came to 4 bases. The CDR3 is CASSLRYQETQYF. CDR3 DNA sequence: TGTGCCAGCAGCTTACGGTACCAAGAGACCCAGTACTTC.

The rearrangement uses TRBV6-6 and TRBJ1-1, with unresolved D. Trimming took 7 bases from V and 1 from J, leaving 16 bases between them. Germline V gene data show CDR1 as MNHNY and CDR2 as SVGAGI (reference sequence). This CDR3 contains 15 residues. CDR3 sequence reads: CASKAQNVGNTEAFF. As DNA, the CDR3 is TGTGCCAGCAAGGCACAGAACGTGGGGAACACTGAAGCTTTCTTT.

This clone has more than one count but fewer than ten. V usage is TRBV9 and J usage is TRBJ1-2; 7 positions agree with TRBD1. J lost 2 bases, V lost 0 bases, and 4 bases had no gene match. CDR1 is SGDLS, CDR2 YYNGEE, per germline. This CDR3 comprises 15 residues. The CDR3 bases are TGTGCCAGCAGCGTAGAAGTGACAGGGAACTATGGCTACACCTTC. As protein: CASSVEVTGNYGYTF.

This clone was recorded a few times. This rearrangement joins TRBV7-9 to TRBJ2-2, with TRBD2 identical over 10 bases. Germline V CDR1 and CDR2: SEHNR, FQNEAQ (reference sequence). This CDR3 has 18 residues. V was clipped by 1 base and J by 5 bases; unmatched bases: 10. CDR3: CASSLVGASGGRTGELFF. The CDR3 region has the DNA TGTGCCAGCAGCTTAGTAGGAGCTAGCGGGGGACGAACCGGGGAGCTGTTTTTT.